A selection of T cell receptor beta chains follows, all from one sample in a study of cytomegalovirus exposure and HLA in healthy donors. Sequenced by immunoSEQ multiplex PCR; TCRdb stores in-frame clones only, minus some. Here the sample spans some 140,000 clones, approximately 70% being singletons. The specimen was PBMCs. The receptors here all came from a woman in her 40s in good health and CMV-seronegative. Each CDR3 is given without its conserved first and last residue.

j_call | v_call | cdr3_aa
TRBJ2-7 | TRBV5-4 | ASSSGQGAYEQY
TRBJ1-6 | TRBV7-8 | ASSSRDRVSPLH
TRBJ1-1 | TRBV5-8 | ASSLSVRGTEAF
TRBJ1-2 | TRBV27 | ASTTNARKGYT
TRBJ2-1 | TRBV6-5 | ASSYRGDEQF
TRBJ1-1 | TRBV7-9 | ASSFPGQGSGAF
TRBJ1-1 | TRBV5-6 | ASSLWGQGPNTEAF
TRBJ2-1 | TRBV29-1 | SVERGSSYNEQF
TRBJ2-1 | TRBV5-1 | ASRDIGNNEQF
TRBJ2-3 | TRBV12-5 | ASGTGQPSTDTQY
TRBJ2-3 | TRBV27 | ASPPCEQGEQY
TRBJ1-2 | TRBV4-3 | ASSQEPQGNIYGYT
TRBJ2-1 | TRBV6-5 | ASRHEGSYNEQF
TRBJ1-1 | TRBV6-1 | ASSDRGNTEAF
TRBJ1-1 | TRBV7-9 | ASSSGQMNTEAF
TRBJ2-7 | TRBV11-2 | ASSLGQLGEQY
TRBJ2-1 | TRBV7-3 | ASSAQSGGDNEQF
TRBJ1-2 | TRBV5-6 | ASSEPRQGALEGYT
TRBJ2-1 | TRBV5-1 | ASSPHGGELDNEQF
TRBJ1-3 | TRBV7-8 | ASSSPGRNTIY
TRBJ1-2 | TRBV28 | ASRDTGIGGYT
TRBJ2-7 | TRBV29-1 | SVLETSGAYEQY